The rows below give T cell receptor beta chains drawn from one sample of a study of blood T cells in healthy people across ages. TCRdb recomputed calls from the 5' RACE reads with MiXCR, one row per CDR3 protein. The sample lists about 1.8 million distinct CDR3 sequences, 49% seen once, with roughly 2.1% in the top ten. The sequenced sample was blood. These receptors all stem from a woman aged 35 to 49 in good health. The CDR3 runs from the conserved cysteine through the conserved F or W. The order of the fields is D gene, J gene, V gene, clone size, CDR3 DNA, CDR3 protein. The D gene is left open where the match is weak. Size tells how often a clone was seen (once, few, many) or the class of an expanded clone, and some rows leave it out.

D gene: TRBD2; J gene: TRBJ2-5; V gene: TRBV2; clone size: once; CDR3 DNA: TGTGCCAGCAAGCTGTCCCGACTAGCGGGGATGGAGACCCAGTACTTC; CDR3 protein: CASKLSRLAGMETQYF
D gene: TRBD1; J gene: TRBJ1-5; V gene: TRBV2; clone size: -; CDR3 DNA: TGTGCCAGCAGTGCGGCAGGGGGCTCCAATCAGCCCCAGCATTTT; CDR3 protein: CASSAAGGSNQPQHF
D gene: -; J gene: TRBJ1-1; V gene: TRBV4-3; clone size: -; CDR3 DNA: TGCGCCAGCAGACAAGATCTGGGCGGCAGCGAAGCTTTCTTT; CDR3 protein: CASRQDLGGSEAFF
D gene: -; J gene: TRBJ2-1; V gene: TRBV12-3/TRBV12-4; clone size: -; CDR3 DNA: TGTGCCAGCAGTTTAACATTTGGAGGGGGCGGCTACAATGAGCAGTTCTTC; CDR3 protein: CASSLTFGGGGYNEQFF
D gene: -; J gene: TRBJ2-7; V gene: TRBV20-1; clone size: -; CDR3 DNA: TGCAGTGCTAGAGTTCACACAGGCTACGAGCAGTACTTC; CDR3 protein: CSARVHTGYEQYF
D gene: -; J gene: TRBJ2-7; V gene: TRBV20-1; clone size: few; CDR3 DNA: TGCAGTGCTACGGCACGGGACTTCGGAACCTACGAGCAGTACTTC; CDR3 protein: CSATARDFGTYEQYF
D gene: TRBD1; J gene: TRBJ1-1; V gene: TRBV13; clone size: -; CDR3 DNA: TGTGCCAGCAGCCCTCTTGGGACAGGGGGCCGGAACACTGAAGCTTTCTTT; CDR3 protein: CASSPLGTGGRNTEAFF
D gene: -; J gene: TRBJ2-3; V gene: TRBV27; clone size: -; CDR3 DNA: TGTGCCAGCCCACACAGGATTTGCACAGATACGCAGTATTTT; CDR3 protein: CASPHRICTDTQYF
D gene: -; J gene: TRBJ1-2; V gene: TRBV6-5; clone size: few; CDR3 DNA: TGTGCCAGCAGTCCGGCAGGGGTCAACGCCTATGGCTACACCTTC; CDR3 protein: CASSPAGVNAYGYTF
D gene: TRBD1; J gene: TRBJ1-6; V gene: TRBV3-1; clone size: -; CDR3 DNA: TGTGCCAGCAGCCCTTACCGGGACAGTCAATCACCCCTCCACTTT; CDR3 protein: CASSPYRDSQSPLHF
D gene: -; J gene: TRBJ2-5; V gene: TRBV7-2; clone size: few; CDR3 DNA: TGTGCCAGCAGCGCCGAAGGAGACGAGACCCAGTACTTC; CDR3 protein: CASSAEGDETQYF
D gene: -; J gene: TRBJ1-6; V gene: TRBV3-1; clone size: -; CDR3 DNA: TGTGCCAGCAGCGCCCCCCGGGGTGTGGGTAATTCACCCCTCCACTTT; CDR3 protein: CASSAPRGVGNSPLHF
D gene: -; J gene: TRBJ2-3; V gene: TRBV7-8; clone size: few; CDR3 DNA: TGTGCCAGCAGCTTAGGGATACTCGGCACAGATACGCAGTATTTT; CDR3 protein: CASSLGILGTDTQYF
D gene: TRBD1; J gene: TRBJ2-7; V gene: TRBV28; clone size: -; CDR3 DNA: TGTGCCAGCAGACCCCGGGACAGATACAATGAGCAGTACTTC; CDR3 protein: CASRPRDRYNEQYF
D gene: -; J gene: TRBJ2-6; V gene: TRBV5-1; clone size: few; CDR3 DNA: TGCGCCAGCAGCTTGGCCGGGGGTGGGGCCAACGTCCTGACTTTC; CDR3 protein: CASSLAGGGANVLTF
D gene: -; J gene: TRBJ1-5; V gene: TRBV6-2/TRBV6-3; clone size: -; CDR3 DNA: TGTGCCAGCAGGAAGCATACAGGGAACCAGCCCCAGCATTTT; CDR3 protein: CASRKHTGNQPQHF
D gene: -; J gene: TRBJ2-2; V gene: TRBV5-6; clone size: -; CDR3 DNA: TGTGCCAGCAGCTTGAGGGGGAACACCGGGGAGCTGTTTTTT; CDR3 protein: CASSLRGNTGELFF
D gene: -; J gene: TRBJ2-1; V gene: TRBV7-8; clone size: -; CDR3 DNA: TGTGCCAGCAGCTGGGGACGGAACAATGAGCAGTTCTTC; CDR3 protein: CASSWGRNNEQFF
D gene: -; J gene: TRBJ1-2; V gene: TRBV20-1; clone size: -; CDR3 DNA: TGCAGTGCTCCAAGTCAGGACGACTATGGCTACACCTTC; CDR3 protein: CSAPSQDDYGYTF
D gene: TRBD2; J gene: TRBJ2-3; V gene: TRBV5-6; clone size: -; CDR3 DNA: TGTGCCAGCAGCTTGTCGTTGGGACTAGCAACAGATACGCAGTATTTT; CDR3 protein: CASSLSLGLATDTQYF
D gene: TRBD1; J gene: TRBJ1-2; V gene: TRBV6-5; clone size: few; CDR3 DNA: TGTGCCAGCAGTGCCAGGGGGCAGTATGGCTACACCTTC; CDR3 protein: CASSARGQYGYTF
D gene: TRBD1; J gene: TRBJ2-7; V gene: TRBV3-1; clone size: -; CDR3 DNA: TGTGCCAGCAGCCCCTGGGACAGGCCCCACGAGCAGTACTTC; CDR3 protein: CASSPWDRPHEQYF
D gene: -; J gene: TRBJ2-1; V gene: TRBV12-3/TRBV12-4; clone size: -; CDR3 DNA: TGTGCCAGCAGTTTGAGGAATGACCAGTTCTTC; CDR3 protein: CASSLRNDQFF
D gene: -; J gene: TRBJ2-7; V gene: TRBV5-1; clone size: -; CDR3 DNA: TGCGCCAGCTACCCTTCCGAGCAGTACTTC; CDR3 protein: CASYPSEQYF
D gene: TRBD1; J gene: TRBJ2-7; V gene: TRBV5-1; clone size: -; CDR3 DNA: TGCGCCAGCAGCCGTAGGTCATCCCGGGACAGTTATATCTACGAGCAGTACTTC; CDR3 protein: CASSRRSSRDSYIYEQYF
D gene: TRBD1; J gene: TRBJ2-5; V gene: TRBV28; clone size: -; CDR3 DNA: TGTGCCAGCAGGACAGGGGGCGAAGAGACCCAGTACTTC; CDR3 protein: CASRTGGEETQYF
D gene: -; J gene: TRBJ2-3; V gene: TRBV7-2; clone size: few; CDR3 DNA: TGTGCCAGCAGCACCCAGTTTAGCACAGATACGCAGTATTTT; CDR3 protein: CASSTQFSTDTQYF
D gene: -; J gene: TRBJ1-5; V gene: TRBV7-9; clone size: -; CDR3 DNA: TGTGCCAGCAGCGGTGTGGGGGTGGATCAGCCCCAGCATTTT; CDR3 protein: CASSGVGVDQPQHF
D gene: -; J gene: TRBJ2-7; V gene: TRBV12-5; clone size: -; CDR3 DNA: TGTGCTAGTGCCTCAGACTGGGGCAGGACTATTTACGTCGAGCAGTACTTC; CDR3 protein: CASASDWGRTIYVEQYF
D gene: TRBD1; J gene: TRBJ2-1; V gene: TRBV9; clone size: -; CDR3 DNA: TGTGTCAGCAGCGAAGGGGGCCCTTACAATGAGCAGTTCTTC; CDR3 protein: CVSSEGGPYNEQFF
D gene: -; J gene: TRBJ2-1; V gene: TRBV5-6; clone size: few; CDR3 DNA: TGTGCCAGCAGCCTGAATAGACTAGACAATGAGCAGTTCTTC; CDR3 protein: CASSLNRLDNEQFF
D gene: TRBD1; J gene: TRBJ2-5; V gene: TRBV4-1; clone size: few; CDR3 DNA: TGCGCCAGCAGCCAAGGATTCGGACAGGGAGAAGAGACCCAGTACTTC; CDR3 protein: CASSQGFGQGEETQYF
D gene: -; J gene: TRBJ2-1; V gene: TRBV5-1; clone size: -; CDR3 DNA: TGCGCCAGCAGCCCCCCCCTCCCCACTGAGCAGTTCTTC; CDR3 protein: CASSPPLPTEQFF
D gene: TRBD1; J gene: TRBJ1-5; V gene: TRBV4-1; clone size: -; CDR3 DNA: TGCGCCAGCAGCCAGGGGACAGGGGGCATTCAGCCCCAGCATTTT; CDR3 protein: CASSQGTGGIQPQHF
D gene: TRBD2; J gene: TRBJ2-5; V gene: TRBV4-1; clone size: few; CDR3 DNA: TGCGCCAGCAGCCGGGTGGTAGCGGGGGAGGAGACCCAGTACTTC; CDR3 protein: CASSRVVAGEETQYF
D gene: -; J gene: TRBJ2-1; V gene: TRBV13; clone size: -; CDR3 DNA: TGTGCCAGCGCTCGGACTCCCGAGGACAATGAGCAGTTCTTC; CDR3 protein: CASARTPEDNEQFF
D gene: -; J gene: TRBJ2-5; V gene: TRBV7-2; clone size: -; CDR3 DNA: TGTGCCAGCAGCGAAACACAGGGTGGTAGGCAGTACTTC; CDR3 protein: CASSETQGGRQYF
D gene: TRBD1; J gene: TRBJ2-3; V gene: TRBV12-3/TRBV12-4; clone size: few; CDR3 DNA: TGTGCCAGCGCCTGGTGGTGGGACAGGTCGGCAGATACGCAGTATTTT; CDR3 protein: CASAWWWDRSADTQYF
D gene: -; J gene: TRBJ2-3; V gene: TRBV7-2; clone size: -; CDR3 DNA: TGTGCCAGCAGCCATAGACCGGGAAGGGATACGCAGTATTTT; CDR3 protein: CASSHRPGRDTQYF
D gene: -; J gene: TRBJ2-3; V gene: TRBV7-9; clone size: -; CDR3 DNA: TGTGCCAGCAGCTTAGGGGGCGCCGTGCAAGTGGGTACGCAGTATTTT; CDR3 protein: CASSLGGAVQVGTQYF
D gene: -; J gene: TRBJ2-6; V gene: TRBV2; clone size: -; CDR3 DNA: TGTGCCAGCATTGGTGGGGCCAACGTCCTGACTTTC; CDR3 protein: CASIGGANVLTF
D gene: TRBD1; J gene: TRBJ1-5; V gene: TRBV20-1; clone size: -; CDR3 DNA: TGCAGTGCTCGACAGGGAAAGCAGCCCCAGCATTTT; CDR3 protein: CSARQGKQPQHF
D gene: -; J gene: TRBJ2-7; V gene: TRBV7-2; clone size: once; CDR3 DNA: TGTGCCAGCAGCTTTGCGGTAGTATCGTCCTACGAGCAGTACTTC; CDR3 protein: CASSFAVVSSYEQYF
D gene: -; J gene: TRBJ1-5; V gene: TRBV10-3; clone size: -; CDR3 DNA: TGTGCCATCAGCGTAGGAGGGGTGCGGGAGACCCAGCATTTT; CDR3 protein: CAISVGGVRETQHF
D gene: -; J gene: TRBJ2-7; V gene: TRBV6-2/TRBV6-3; clone size: -; CDR3 DNA: TGTGTCAGCAGGACACCAGCGGGCTTCTACGAGCAGTACTTC; CDR3 protein: CVSRTPAGFYEQYF
D gene: -; J gene: TRBJ2-5; V gene: TRBV7-2; clone size: -; CDR3 DNA: TGTGCCAGCAGCTCCCAGGGACGGATCCAAGAGACCCAGTACTTC; CDR3 protein: CASSSQGRIQETQYF
D gene: TRBD2; J gene: TRBJ2-1; V gene: TRBV6-2/TRBV6-3; clone size: once; CDR3 DNA: TGTGCCAGCAGTCCACGGACTAGCGGGACTTCCTACAATGAGCAGTTCTTC; CDR3 protein: CASSPRTSGTSYNEQFF
D gene: TRBD1; J gene: TRBJ2-1; V gene: TRBV25-1; clone size: -; CDR3 DNA: TGTGCCACAGGACAGGGGGTAAATGAGCAGTTCTTC; CDR3 protein: CATGQGVNEQFF
D gene: -; J gene: TRBJ2-1; V gene: TRBV7-2; clone size: -; CDR3 DNA: TGTGCCAGCAGCTTAGAACCGCTGGAACCCTACAATGAGCAGTTCTTC; CDR3 protein: CASSLEPLEPYNEQFF
D gene: TRBD1; J gene: TRBJ1-4; V gene: TRBV19; clone size: -; CDR3 DNA: TGTGCCAGTAGTATATCGGGACAGGCGCTGACTGGTGAAAAACTGTTTTTT; CDR3 protein: CASSISGQALTGEKLFF
D gene: TRBD1; J gene: TRBJ2-7; V gene: TRBV6-2/TRBV6-3; clone size: -; CDR3 DNA: TGTGCCAGCAGTCCAGACAGGGGCTTGTCTCGGGAGCAGTACTTC; CDR3 protein: CASSPDRGLSREQYF